The clone carrying this T cell receptor beta chain is classed as medium-sized by frequency. Antigen: not known. The donors had carbamazepine-induced Stevens-Johnson syndrome or toxic epidermal necrolysis. Peripheral blood was from CBZ-SJS/TEN patients: five Han Chinese, six European. This record belongs to a study of T cells in severe cutaneous drug reactions. Across the study: Only probable or definite SJS/TEN or DRESS cases by RegiSCAR were enrolled.

Study findings and constraints: Carbamazepine-induced Stevens-Johnson syndrome or toxic epidermal necrolysis patients showed strongly raised TRBV12-4, about 29% in blister cells and roughly 5% in PBMC.

The CDR3 has 14 amino acids. Germline assignment: CDR1 MDHEN and CDR2 SYDVKM. TCR subtype-specific primers in iRepertoire multiplex PCR prepared libraries for bulk and single-cell sequencing. TCRdb processed the multiplex PCR reads again and assigns one entry to each CDR3 protein, with no DNA. This sample contains under 2,500 distinct CDR3 sequences. This TCR was sampled from a human donor with Stevens-Johnson syndrome, a severe cutaneous drug reaction. V is TRBV28 and J is TRBJ2-3. Sequencing used PBMCs. This CDR3 reads CASSWRRSTDTQYF.